This T cell receptor beta chain was identified during a study of cytomegalovirus exposure and HLA in healthy donors. The wider study: Genotyping of roughly 400 donors showed that around 86% belonged to the Caucasian-associated ancestry cluster. Study-level findings and limits: In vitro confirmation showed three CMV-associated chains to be CMV antigen specific. The only immune exposure information that was available was CMV serostatus.

V lost 5 bases, J lost 1 base, and 11 bases lay in between. Germline CDR1 is SGHAT and CDR2 is FQNNGV. This CDR3 spans 15 amino acids. The PCR used 60 Vbeta and 13 Jbeta primers. The assay was immunoSEQ multiplex PCR, and TCRdb's table has in-frame clones only and misses some. The sample lists 310,000 or so clones, 70% to 90% seen once, with roughly 2.3% in the top ten. Concerning this clone: The target antigen is unknown.

The material sequenced was PBMCs. The clonotype comes from a woman in her late teens or twenties in good health and CMV-seronegative. J is TRBJ2-2 and V is TRBV11-2; possible D gene TRBD2, 5 bases. CDR3 protein: CASSRVAMNTGELFF. CDR3 bases: TGTGCCAGCAGCCGGGTAGCGATGAACACCGGGGAGCTGTTTTTT.